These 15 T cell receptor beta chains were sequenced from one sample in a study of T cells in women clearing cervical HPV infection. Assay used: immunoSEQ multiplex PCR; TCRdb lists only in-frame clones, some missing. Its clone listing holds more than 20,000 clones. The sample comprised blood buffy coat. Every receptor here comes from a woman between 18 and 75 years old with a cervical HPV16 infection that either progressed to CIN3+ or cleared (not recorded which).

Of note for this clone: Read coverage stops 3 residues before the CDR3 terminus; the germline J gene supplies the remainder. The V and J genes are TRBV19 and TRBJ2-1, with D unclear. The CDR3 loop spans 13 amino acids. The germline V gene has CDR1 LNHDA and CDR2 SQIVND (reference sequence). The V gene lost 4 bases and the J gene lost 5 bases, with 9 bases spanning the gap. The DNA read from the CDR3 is TGTGCCAGTAGTAAATATGTCGACAATGAG. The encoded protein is CASSKYVDNE. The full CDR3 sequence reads CASSKYVDNEQFF.

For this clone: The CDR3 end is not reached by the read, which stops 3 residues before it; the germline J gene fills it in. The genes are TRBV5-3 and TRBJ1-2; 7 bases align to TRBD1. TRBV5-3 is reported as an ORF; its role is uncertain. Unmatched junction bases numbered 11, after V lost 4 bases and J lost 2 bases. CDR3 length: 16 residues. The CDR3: CARSIHRGPINYGYTF. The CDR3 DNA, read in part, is TGTGCCAGAAGCATACACAGGGGCCCGATAAACTATGGC.

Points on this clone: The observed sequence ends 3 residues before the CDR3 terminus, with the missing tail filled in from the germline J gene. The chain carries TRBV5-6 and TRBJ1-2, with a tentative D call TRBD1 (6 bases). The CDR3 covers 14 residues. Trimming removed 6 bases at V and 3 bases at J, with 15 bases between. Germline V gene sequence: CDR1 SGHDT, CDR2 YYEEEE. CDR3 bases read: TGTGCCAGCAACCAACAGGGATCCGACTATGGC. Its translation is CASNQQGSDYG. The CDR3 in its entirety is CASNQQGSDYGYTF.

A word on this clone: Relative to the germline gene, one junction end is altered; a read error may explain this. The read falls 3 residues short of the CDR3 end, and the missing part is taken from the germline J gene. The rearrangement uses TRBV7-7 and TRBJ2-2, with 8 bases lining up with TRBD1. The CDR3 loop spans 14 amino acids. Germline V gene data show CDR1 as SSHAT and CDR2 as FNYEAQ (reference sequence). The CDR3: CASSGQGNTGELFF. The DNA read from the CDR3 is TGTGCTAGCAGCGGACAGGGAAACACCGGGGAG.

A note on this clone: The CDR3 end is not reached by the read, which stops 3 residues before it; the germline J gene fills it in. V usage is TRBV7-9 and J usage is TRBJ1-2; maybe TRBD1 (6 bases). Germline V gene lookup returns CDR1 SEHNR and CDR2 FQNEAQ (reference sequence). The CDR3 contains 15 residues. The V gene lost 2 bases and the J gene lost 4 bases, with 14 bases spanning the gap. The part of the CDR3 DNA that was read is TGTGCCAGCAGCTTACTTTTCCGGGACACCTATGGC. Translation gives CASSLLFRDTYG. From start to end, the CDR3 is CASSLLFRDTYGYTF.

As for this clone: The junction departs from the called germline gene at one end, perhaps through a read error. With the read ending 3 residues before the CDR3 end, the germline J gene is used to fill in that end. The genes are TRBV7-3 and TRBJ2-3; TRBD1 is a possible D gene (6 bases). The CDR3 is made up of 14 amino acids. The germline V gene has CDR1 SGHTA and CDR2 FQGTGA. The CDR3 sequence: CASSSGAVPETQYF. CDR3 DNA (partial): TGTGCCAGCAGCTCAGGGGCTGTCCCAGAGACG.

CDR3: CASSLAGADTYTF. The sequenced CDR3 bases are TGTGCCAGCAGCTTAGCAGGGGCAGATACC. J is TRBJ1-2 and V is TRBV5-6; D is possibly TRBD1 (6 bases). The read comes to an end 3 residues before the CDR3 does, leaving the germline J gene to fill in the end. CDR1 SGHDT and CDR2 YYEEEE come from the germline V gene. The CDR3 runs to 13 residues.

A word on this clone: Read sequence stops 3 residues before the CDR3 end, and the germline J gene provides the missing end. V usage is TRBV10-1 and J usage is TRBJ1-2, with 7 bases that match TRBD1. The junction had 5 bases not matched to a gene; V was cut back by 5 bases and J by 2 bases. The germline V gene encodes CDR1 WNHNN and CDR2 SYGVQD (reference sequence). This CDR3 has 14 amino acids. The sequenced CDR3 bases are TGCGCCAGCAGTCCGGGACAGTTAAACTATGGC. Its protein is CASSPGQLNYG. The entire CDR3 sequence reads CASSPGQLNYGYTF.

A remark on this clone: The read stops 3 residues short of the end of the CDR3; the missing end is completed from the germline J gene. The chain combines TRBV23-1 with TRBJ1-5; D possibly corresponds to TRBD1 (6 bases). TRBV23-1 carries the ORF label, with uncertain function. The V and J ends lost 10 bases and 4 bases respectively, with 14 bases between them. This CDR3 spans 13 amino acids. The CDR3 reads CATPTGINQPQHF. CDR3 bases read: TGCGCCACCCCCACAGGGATTAATCAGCCC.

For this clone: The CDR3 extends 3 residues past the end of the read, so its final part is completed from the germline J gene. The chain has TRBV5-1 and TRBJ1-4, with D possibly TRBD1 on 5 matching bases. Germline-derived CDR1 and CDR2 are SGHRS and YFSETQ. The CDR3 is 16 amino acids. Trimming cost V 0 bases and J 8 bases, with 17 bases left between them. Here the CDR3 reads CASSLVGGQGGEKLFF. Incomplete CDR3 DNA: TGCGCCAGCAGCTTGGTCGGAGGTCAGGGTGGAGAAAAA.

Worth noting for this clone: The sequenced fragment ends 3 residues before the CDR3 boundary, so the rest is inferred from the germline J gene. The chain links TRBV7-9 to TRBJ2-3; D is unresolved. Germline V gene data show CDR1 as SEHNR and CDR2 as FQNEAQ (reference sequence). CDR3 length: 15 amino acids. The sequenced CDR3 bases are TGTGCCAGCAGCTCCAACAAGGGCAACCAAGAGACG. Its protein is CASSSNKGNQET. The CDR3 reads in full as CASSSNKGNQETQYF.

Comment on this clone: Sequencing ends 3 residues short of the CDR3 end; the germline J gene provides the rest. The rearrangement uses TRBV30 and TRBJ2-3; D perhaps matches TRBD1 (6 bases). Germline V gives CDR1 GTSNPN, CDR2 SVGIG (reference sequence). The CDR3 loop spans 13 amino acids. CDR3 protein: CAWSAGVVETQYF. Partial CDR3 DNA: TGTGCCTGGAGTGCAGGGGTTGTGGAGACG. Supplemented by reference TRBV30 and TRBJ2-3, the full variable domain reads SQTIHQWPATLVQPVGSPLSLECTVEGTSNPNLYWYRQAAGRGLQLLFYSVGIGQISSEVPQNLSASRPQDRQFILSSKKLLLSDSGFYLCAWSAGVVETQYFGPGTRLTVL.

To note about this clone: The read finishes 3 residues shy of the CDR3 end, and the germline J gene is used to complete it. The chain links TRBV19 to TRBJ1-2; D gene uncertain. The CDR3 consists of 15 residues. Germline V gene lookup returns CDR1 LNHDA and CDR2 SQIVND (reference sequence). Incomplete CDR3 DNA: TGTGCCAGTAGTAGTTCTAGCGGGGAGTCTAAGGAC. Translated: CASSSSSGESKD. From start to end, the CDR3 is CASSSSSGESKDYTF.

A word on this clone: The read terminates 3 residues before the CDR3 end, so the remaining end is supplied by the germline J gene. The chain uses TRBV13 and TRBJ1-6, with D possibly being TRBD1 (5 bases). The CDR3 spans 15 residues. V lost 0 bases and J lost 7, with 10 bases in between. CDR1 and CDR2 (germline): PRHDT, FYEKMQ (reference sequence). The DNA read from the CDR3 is TGTGCCAGCAGCTTAGGGGGTTACAGGAATTCACCC. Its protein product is CASSLGGYRNSP. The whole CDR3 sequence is CASSLGGYRNSPLHF.

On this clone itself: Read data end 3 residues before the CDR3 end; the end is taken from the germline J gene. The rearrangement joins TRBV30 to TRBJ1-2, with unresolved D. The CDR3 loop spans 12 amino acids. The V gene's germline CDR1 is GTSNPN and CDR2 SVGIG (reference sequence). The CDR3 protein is CAWSEEGAGYTF. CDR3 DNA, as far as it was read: TGTGCCTGGAGTGAGGAGGGTGCCGGC.